This T cell receptor (beta chain) was captured in a study of vaccination effects on CD4 cells after COVID-19. On the study more broadly: Post-vaccine specimens arrived a median 72 days past the second dose. Points from the study as a whole: Marked clonal contraction of both clone types appeared late after vaccination.

CDR1 SGHDN and CDR2 FVKESK come from the germline V gene. The CDR3 covers 12 residues. V was clipped by 1 base and J by 10 bases, with 10 bases between them. The assay was immunoSEQ multiplex PCR, and TCRdb's table has in-frame clones only and misses some. The sample yields approximately 61,000 clones, about three quarters seen once. About this clone: Its antigen is still unknown.

Antigen-specific CD4+ T cell clonotypes were called by their expansion after viral peptide-pool culture in ViraFEST. Culture lasted about ten days before CD4+ T cell isolation. The vaccine given was either BNT162b2 or mRNA-1273, in two doses. Half the medium was replaced with IL-2 medium on days 3 and 7. The TCR sequence derives from a human donor who received a COVID-19 vaccine. The J gene is TRBJ1-1, the V gene TRBV14; no firm D call. The sample consisted of CD4+ T cells from PBMCs cultured with HCoV-229E spike peptides, taken after COVID-19 vaccination. CDR3 coding DNA: TGTGCCAGCAGCCAAGGATCCAAACGAGCTTTCTTT. This gives the protein CASSQGSKRAFF.